This TCR beta chain was sequenced in a study of blood T cell repertoires in COVID-19. About the research overall: Both acute and convalescent COVID-19 samples were obtained from the United States, Italy and Spain. In each case, the material was cDNA or gDNA derived from T cells, B-cell-depleted T cells, or PBMCs.

Only one count was recorded for this clone. As originally analysed: The assay estimated nucleated cells by amplifying reference gene primers. Assay: immunoSEQ multiplex PCR; the TCRdb copy retains only in-frame clones and omits some. D and trimming come from the DNA, and the V and J calls and clone size come from that table. In the table there are 120,000 to 150,000 clones, about 90% of which are singletons. Germline V gene data show CDR1 as MGHRA and CDR2 as YSYEKL. CDR3 length: 15 amino acids. V lost 0 bases and J lost 1; bases outside the gene matches: 1. The sequenced material came from peripheral blood. This TCR was recovered from a man aged 45-65 years who had recovered from COVID-19. This chain links TRBV4-1 with TRBJ2-3; 7 bases match TRBD1. The CDR3 nucleotides are TGCGCCAGCAGCCAAGACGGACAGGGCACAGATACGCAGTATTTT. Its protein is CASSQDGQGTDTQYF.